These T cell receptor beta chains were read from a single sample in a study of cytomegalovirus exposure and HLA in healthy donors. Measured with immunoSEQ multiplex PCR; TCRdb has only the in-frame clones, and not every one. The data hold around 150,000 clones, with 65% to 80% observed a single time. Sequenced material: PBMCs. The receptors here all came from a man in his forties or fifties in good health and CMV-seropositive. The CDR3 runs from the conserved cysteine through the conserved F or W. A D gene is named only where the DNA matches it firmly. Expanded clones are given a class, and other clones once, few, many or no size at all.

cdr3_aa: CASSRLAVREQFF; cdr3_nt: TGTGCCAGCAGCAGACTAGCGGTTCGGGAGCAGTTCTTC; j_call: TRBJ2-1; clone_size: -; d_call: TRBD2; v_call: TRBV28
cdr3_aa: CATAFSGSYEQYF; cdr3_nt: TGTGCCACAGCATTTTCCGGGTCCTACGAGCAGTACTTC; j_call: TRBJ2-7; clone_size: -; d_call: -; v_call: TRBV5-4
cdr3_aa: CASSETGQGNMNTEAFF; cdr3_nt: TGCGCCAGCAGTGAGACGGGACAGGGCAACATGAACACTGAAGCTTTCTTT; j_call: TRBJ1-1; clone_size: -; d_call: TRBD1; v_call: TRBV10-1
cdr3_aa: CASSPFKLGLGYEQYF; cdr3_nt: TGTGCCAGCAGCCCCTTTAAGCTGGGGCTGGGCTACGAGCAGTACTTC; j_call: TRBJ2-7; clone_size: -; d_call: -; v_call: TRBV14
cdr3_aa: CASSIGTVTSITYEQYF; cdr3_nt: TGTGCCAGTAGTATCGGGACTGTCACCTCAATCACCTACGAGCAGTACTTC; j_call: TRBJ2-7; clone_size: few; d_call: -; v_call: TRBV19
cdr3_aa: CASTITINTEAFF; cdr3_nt: TGTGCCAGTACCATTACAATCAACACTGAAGCTTTCTTT; j_call: TRBJ1-1; clone_size: -; d_call: -; v_call: TRBV19
cdr3_aa: CAISWGLAADNIQYF; cdr3_nt: TGTGCCATCAGTTGGGGACTAGCCGCGGACAACATTCAGTACTTC; j_call: TRBJ2-4; clone_size: -; d_call: TRBD2; v_call: TRBV10-3
cdr3_aa: CASNQGNQPQHF; cdr3_nt: TGTGCCAGCAACCAGGGCAATCAGCCCCAGCATTTT; j_call: TRBJ1-5; clone_size: -; d_call: -; v_call: TRBV6-1
cdr3_aa: CASSLGTDTEAFF; cdr3_nt: TGTGCCAGCAGCCTTGGGACAGACACTGAAGCTTTCTTT; j_call: TRBJ1-1; clone_size: -; d_call: TRBD1; v_call: TRBV7-6
cdr3_aa: CASSIGDYYEQYF; cdr3_nt: TGTGCCAGTAGTATAGGGGACTACTACGAGCAGTACTTC; j_call: TRBJ2-7; clone_size: -; d_call: TRBD2; v_call: TRBV19
cdr3_aa: CSSSSGTPVSTDTQYF; cdr3_nt: TGTTCCAGCAGCTCCGGGACTCCTGTTAGTACAGATACGCAGTATTTT; j_call: TRBJ2-3; clone_size: -; d_call: -; v_call: TRBV7-9
cdr3_aa: CASSFLGGPHYEQYF; cdr3_nt: TGTGCCAGCAGTTTCCTCGGGGGGCCGCACTACGAGCAGTACTTC; j_call: TRBJ2-7; clone_size: -; d_call: -; v_call: TRBV5-4
cdr3_aa: CASSLSGRPSQPQHF; cdr3_nt: TGTGCCAGCAGTTTATCAGGGAGGCCCTCCCAGCCCCAGCATTTT; j_call: TRBJ1-5; clone_size: -; d_call: -; v_call: TRBV27
cdr3_aa: CASSLGQAGSPETQYF; cdr3_nt: TGTGCCAGCAGCTTGGGACAGGCAGGAAGCCCCGAGACCCAGTACTTC; j_call: TRBJ2-5; clone_size: -; d_call: -; v_call: TRBV5-4
cdr3_aa: CASSSDRYTEAFF; cdr3_nt: TGTGCCAGCAGCTCAGACAGGTACACTGAAGCTTTCTTT; j_call: TRBJ1-1; clone_size: -; d_call: -; v_call: TRBV11-3
cdr3_aa: CASTGTGGLYTEAFF; cdr3_nt: TGTGCCAGCACCGGGACAGGGGGCTTGTACACTGAAGCTTTCTTT; j_call: TRBJ1-1; clone_size: -; d_call: TRBD1; v_call: TRBV6-1
cdr3_aa: CASPTSVNTGELFF; cdr3_nt: TGTGCCTCCCCGACTAGCGTGAACACCGGGGAGCTGTTTTTT; j_call: TRBJ2-2; clone_size: few; d_call: TRBD2; v_call: TRBV30
cdr3_aa: CASSLLLGAETQYF; cdr3_nt: TGTGCCAGCAGCTTACTCCTTGGAGCAGAGACCCAGTACTTC; j_call: TRBJ2-5; clone_size: once; d_call: -; v_call: TRBV7-9
cdr3_aa: CASSWDKPDTEAFF; cdr3_nt: TGCGCCAGCAGCTGGGACAAGCCGGACACTGAAGCTTTCTTT; j_call: TRBJ1-1; clone_size: -; d_call: -; v_call: TRBV5-1
cdr3_aa: CAWSMDIAYEQYF; cdr3_nt: TGTGCCTGGAGTATGGACATCGCCTACGAGCAGTACTTC; j_call: TRBJ2-7; clone_size: -; d_call: -; v_call: TRBV30
cdr3_aa: CASSLGPWQAGNTIYF; cdr3_nt: TGTGCCAGCAGCTTAGGTCCCTGGCAGGCTGGAAACACCATATATTTT; j_call: TRBJ1-3; clone_size: -; d_call: -; v_call: TRBV7-9
cdr3_aa: CATSLLAGASTGELFF; cdr3_nt: TGTGCCACCTCACTGCTCGCGGGAGCGAGCACCGGGGAGCTGTTTTTT; j_call: TRBJ2-2; clone_size: -; d_call: TRBD2; v_call: TRBV6-4
cdr3_aa: CATKEGGAVYEQYF; cdr3_nt: TGTGCCACCAAAGAAGGAGGGGCGGTCTACGAGCAGTACTTC; j_call: TRBJ2-7; clone_size: -; d_call: -; v_call: TRBV19
cdr3_aa: CASSPRGGDSPLHF; cdr3_nt: TGTGCCAGCAGCCCCCGAGGGGGTGACTCACCCCTCCACTTT; j_call: TRBJ1-6; clone_size: once; d_call: -; v_call: TRBV7-9
cdr3_aa: CASSRLLAEGDTQYF; cdr3_nt: TGTGCCAGCAGCCGCCTTCTAGCGGAGGGAGATACGCAGTATTTT; j_call: TRBJ2-3; clone_size: -; d_call: TRBD2; v_call: TRBV5-5
cdr3_aa: CASSPPPGRGTEAFF; cdr3_nt: TGTGCCAGCTCACCACCCCCCGGGAGAGGGACTGAAGCTTTCTTT; j_call: TRBJ1-1; clone_size: -; d_call: -; v_call: TRBV18
cdr3_aa: CAWSVLGLGNTIYF; cdr3_nt: TGTGCCTGGAGCGTTCTGGGGCTGGGAAACACCATATATTTT; j_call: TRBJ1-3; clone_size: -; d_call: -; v_call: TRBV30
cdr3_aa: CASSPWTLGASDNQPQHF; cdr3_nt: TGTGCCAGCAGTCCATGGACATTGGGGGCATCTGACAATCAGCCCCAGCATTTT; j_call: TRBJ1-5; clone_size: -; d_call: -; v_call: TRBV27
cdr3_aa: CASRADRGQNTIYF; cdr3_nt: TGTGCCAGCAGGGCAGACAGGGGGCAGAACACCATATATTTT; j_call: TRBJ1-3; clone_size: -; d_call: TRBD1; v_call: TRBV2
cdr3_aa: CAISGISSYNEQFF; cdr3_nt: TGTGCCATCTCAGGTATTAGCTCCTACAATGAGCAGTTCTTC; j_call: TRBJ2-1; clone_size: -; d_call: -; v_call: TRBV10-3
cdr3_aa: CASSLGLQDYEQYF; cdr3_nt: TGTGCCAGCAGCTTGGGCTTACAGGACTACGAGCAGTACTTC; j_call: TRBJ2-7; clone_size: -; d_call: -; v_call: TRBV5-4
cdr3_aa: CASSEELAGEAYEQYF; cdr3_nt: TGTGCCAGCAGTGAAGAGCTAGCGGGAGAAGCCTACGAGCAGTACTTC; j_call: TRBJ2-7; clone_size: -; d_call: TRBD2; v_call: TRBV6-1
cdr3_aa: CASSPQGNTQYF; cdr3_nt: TGTGCCAGCAGCCCGCAGGGGAATACGCAGTATTTT; j_call: TRBJ2-3; clone_size: -; d_call: -; v_call: TRBV5-4
cdr3_aa: CASSTRAGGTNTEAFF; cdr3_nt: TGTGCCAGCAGCACGAGGGCAGGGGGGACGAACACTGAAGCTTTCTTT; j_call: TRBJ1-1; clone_size: -; d_call: TRBD1; v_call: TRBV4-2
cdr3_aa: CASSHPLAGGSMSARAQYF; cdr3_nt: TGCGCCAGCAGCCACCCACTAGCGGGAGGGTCCATGTCCGCAAGAGCCCAGTACTTC; j_call: TRBJ2-5; clone_size: -; d_call: TRBD2; v_call: TRBV4-1
cdr3_aa: CASSEAWGPSEKLFF; cdr3_nt: TGTGCCAGCAGTGAAGCATGGGGGCCCTCTGAAAAACTGTTTTTT; j_call: TRBJ1-4; clone_size: -; d_call: -; v_call: TRBV2
cdr3_aa: CSVVVSGSLWDGTQYF; cdr3_nt: TGCAGCGTTGTTGTTAGCGGGAGCCTATGGGACGGTACGCAGTATTTT; j_call: TRBJ2-3; clone_size: few; d_call: TRBD2; v_call: TRBV29-1
cdr3_aa: CASKRQGAANEKLFF; cdr3_nt: TGTGCCAGCAAGAGACAGGGGGCTGCTAATGAAAAACTGTTTTTT; j_call: TRBJ1-4; clone_size: -; d_call: TRBD1; v_call: TRBV2
cdr3_aa: CASSVDPLAGVTYEQYF; cdr3_nt: TGTGCCAGCAGCGTAGACCCACTAGCGGGGGTCACCTACGAGCAGTACTTC; j_call: TRBJ2-7; clone_size: -; d_call: TRBD2; v_call: TRBV9
cdr3_aa: CASIGTLQETQYF; cdr3_nt: TGTGCCAGCATAGGGACACTCCAAGAGACCCAGTACTTC; j_call: TRBJ2-5; clone_size: -; d_call: -; v_call: TRBV6-1
cdr3_aa: CASKQQGARNTGELFF; cdr3_nt: TGCGCCAGCAAACAACAGGGGGCCCGGAACACCGGGGAGCTGTTTTTT; j_call: TRBJ2-2; clone_size: once; d_call: TRBD1; v_call: TRBV23-1
cdr3_aa: CASSQVPTGRLNEKLFF; cdr3_nt: TGCGCCAGCAGCCAAGTTCCGACAGGGCGTTTAAATGAAAAACTGTTTTTT; j_call: TRBJ1-4; clone_size: -; d_call: TRBD1; v_call: TRBV4-1
cdr3_aa: CASSDWGASTDTQYF; cdr3_nt: TGTGCCAGCAGTGACTGGGGAGCTAGCACAGATACGCAGTATTTT; j_call: TRBJ2-3; clone_size: -; d_call: -; v_call: TRBV6-4
cdr3_aa: CASSSRTGYEKLFF; cdr3_nt: TGCGCCAGCAGCTCTCGGACAGGGTATGAAAAACTGTTTTTT; j_call: TRBJ1-4; clone_size: -; d_call: TRBD1; v_call: TRBV4-1
cdr3_aa: CASRPGGYSNQPQHF; cdr3_nt: TGTGCCAGTAGACCAGGGGGTTATAGCAATCAGCCCCAGCATTTT; j_call: TRBJ1-5; clone_size: -; d_call: TRBD1; v_call: TRBV19
cdr3_aa: CSVGVTGTTDTQYF; cdr3_nt: TGCAGCGTTGGAGTGACAGGGACCACAGATACGCAGTATTTT; j_call: TRBJ2-3; clone_size: -; d_call: TRBD1; v_call: TRBV29-1
cdr3_aa: CASSEMWDGGGGYTF; cdr3_nt: TGCGCCAGCAGTGAGATGTGGGACGGAGGAGGGGGCTACACCTTC; j_call: TRBJ1-2; clone_size: -; d_call: -; v_call: TRBV10-2
cdr3_aa: CASSLATGLNYGYTF; cdr3_nt: TGCGCCAGCAGCTTGGCTACGGGGTTGAACTATGGCTACACCTTC; j_call: TRBJ1-2; clone_size: -; d_call: -; v_call: TRBV5-1
cdr3_aa: CASSLTDTGELFF; cdr3_nt: TGCGCCAGCAGCTTGACGGACACCGGGGAGCTGTTTTTT; j_call: TRBJ2-2; clone_size: -; d_call: -; v_call: TRBV5-1
cdr3_aa: CASSYAENYGYTF; cdr3_nt: TGTGCCAGCAGTTACGCGGAGAACTATGGCTACACCTTC; j_call: TRBJ1-2; clone_size: -; d_call: -; v_call: TRBV6-5
cdr3_aa: CASSPRTSGRIDEQFF; cdr3_nt: TGTGCCAGCAGCCCAAGGACTAGCGGGAGAATTGATGAGCAGTTCTTC; j_call: TRBJ2-1; clone_size: -; d_call: TRBD2; v_call: TRBV11-2
cdr3_aa: CASRTGEGQPQHF; cdr3_nt: TGCGCCAGCCGGACAGGGGAGGGTCAGCCCCAGCATTTT; j_call: TRBJ1-5; clone_size: -; d_call: TRBD1; v_call: TRBV10-2
cdr3_aa: CASSLGLLAGPYNEQFF; cdr3_nt: TGCGCCAGCAGCTTGGGGCTGCTAGCGGGGCCCTACAATGAGCAGTTCTTC; j_call: TRBJ2-1; clone_size: -; d_call: TRBD2; v_call: TRBV5-1